Here is one TCR beta chain with its context. The sample holds a few counts of this clone. Its specific antigen is unknown. Qualities for individual bases were not recorded, and no much larger clone is one base off. The CDR3 spans 15 residues, from the cysteine through the phenylalanine. This entry keeps only the CDR3 DNA: 45 bases, framed from base 1. Trimming costs V 5 bases and J 1 base, and their ends lie 12 bases apart. Reading the germline V gene (reference sequence) gives CDR1 LNHDA and CDR2 SQIVND. The collaborating institutions used their own protocols to collect whole blood in K2EDTA tubes. For TCRbeta analysis, collaborators shipped samples in one of three forms: frozen whole blood, isolated PBMCs, or DNA extracted from either of those sample types. The source of the sample is a study of blood T cell repertoires in COVID-19 (dated by TCRdb to 2020 to 2022). For the wider study: Collaborator samples came from the United States, Italy and Spain and covered acute and convalescent phases of COVID-19. The material from the prospective study consisted of cDNA or gDNA derived from T cells, B-cell-depleted T cells, or PBMCs. Deeply sampled blood TCRbeta repertoires from subjects exposed to, actively infected with, or recovered from COVID-19 were included in the dataset. The repertoires were made available in a free public database intended to serve as a resource for research on the immune response to SARS-CoV-2. The samples were drawn from two sources: the first 160 participants of the ongoing ImmuneRACE study, and 950 to 1,500 subjects contributed by 6 global collaborators. A de-identified subject ID, COVID-19 status, age in years and sex were almost always included in the sample metadata. Where available, HLA class I and class II types were taken from metadata supplied by the sample provider and were not determined by assay-based typing.

TCRbeta CDR3 regions were amplified from genomic DNA using the immunoSEQ Assay, a bias-controlled multiplex PCR. Regarding the original processing steps: The number of nucleated cells in each sample was estimated from the amplification of reference gene primers within the assay. To quantify the absolute abundance of each unique TCRbeta CDR3 rearrangement, sequence reads were collapsed and filtered. For each sample, productive Simpson clonality was calculated as the square root of Simpson's diversity index over productive rearrangements. Imported from immuneACCESS, the table was reduced by TCRdb to in-frame sequences with V and J called. These copies leave out some clones; in studies compared against another copy, an unresolved V gene accounts for under half, and the cause of the remainder is not known. V and J calls and clone size follow that table, whereas D and trimming were derived from the DNA. For this sample there are about 150,000 clones; approximately 80% appear just once. 7% to 9% of the sample belongs to the ten largest clones.

Points the paper makes about the study in general: The quantity of clinical and demographic metadata differed by source and by participant and was supplied without curation.

The TCR sequence derives from a human donor with acute or convalescent COVID-19. The donor label of this sample is uncertain. The sample taken for sequencing was peripheral blood. The V gene is TRBV19 and the J gene is TRBJ1-5; 5 matching bases give a weak D call of TRBD1. Read as DNA, the sequence is TGTGCCAGTAGTGACAGTGGTTCAAGCAATCAGCCCCAGCATTTT. Translated, it gives CASSDSGSSNQPQHF.